Below are 16 T cell receptor beta chains sequenced from a single sample in a study of blood T cell repertoires in COVID-19. Sequenced by immunoSEQ multiplex PCR; TCRdb stores in-frame clones only, minus some. The table includes a few hundred thousand clones, 85% detected once. Specimen: peripheral blood. These receptors all stem from a woman between 18 and 30 years old with acute or convalescent COVID-19.

The CDR3 sequence is CASSSQGNSPLHF. The CDR3 nucleotides are TGTGCCAGCAGCTCACAGGGGAACTCACCCCTCCACTTT. The chain couples TRBV7-9 to TRBJ1-6; 7 nucleotides line up with TRBD1. Germline-derived CDR1 and CDR2 are SEHNR and FQNEAQ (reference sequence). The CDR3 loop spans 13 amino acids. Trimming removed 4 bases from V and 10 bases from J; junction bases left unmatched: 4.

The chain uses TRBV3-1 (or the pseudogene TRBV3-2) and TRBJ1-4; a weak D match, TRBD1 (6 bases). Trimming cost V 6 bases and J 4 bases, with 15 bases left between them. Per germline, CDR1 LGHDT and CDR2 YNNKEL (reference sequence). CDR3 length: 15 amino acids. For the CDR3, the DNA is TGTGCCAGCAGTCCCACAGGGATGGGTAATGAAAAACTGTTTTTT. As protein: CASSPTGMGNEKLFF.

V usage is TRBV24-1 and J usage is TRBJ2-7; a weak D match, TRBD1 (5 bases). Deletions cut 3 bases from V and 0 bases from J, with 11 bases between. Germline V CDR1 and CDR2: KGHDR, SFDVKD. This CDR3 comprises 15 residues. The DNA for the CDR3 is TGTGCCACCAGTGATCCCCATGGGGCCTCCTACGAGCAGTACTTC. Residues: CATSDPHGASYEQYF.

The chain recombines TRBV10-3 with TRBJ2-5, with 11 bases identical to TRBD1. Germline trimming cut 6 bases from V and 5 bases from J; bases unmatched to any gene: 8. CDR1 is ENHRY and CDR2 is SYGVKD in the germline V gene. The CDR3 has 15 residues. CDR3 region: CAISLGQGALETQYF. The CDR3 bases are TGTGCCATCAGCCTTGGACAGGGGGCTCTTGAGACCCAGTACTTC.

The V and J genes are TRBV2 and TRBJ1-1; D not resolved. The V and J ends lost 6 bases and 0 bases respectively, with 8 bases between them. Germline CDR1 is SNHLY and CDR2 is FYNNEI. This CDR3 has 13 amino acids. The CDR3 sequence is CASSLILNTEAFF. CDR3 nucleotide sequence: TGTGCCAGCAGCCTAATTTTGAACACTGAAGCTTTCTTT.

This clone was found a few times. This chain connects TRBV19 to TRBJ1-1, with unresolved D. The germline V gene has CDR1 LNHDA and CDR2 SQIVND (reference sequence). The CDR3 contains 13 residues. V lost 7 bases and J 1 base, leaving 10 bases between the germline ends. DNA of the CDR3: TGTGCCAGTATGGTATCCGGGAACACTGAAGCTTTCTTT. Protein product: CASMVSGNTEAFF.

This chain joins TRBV5-6 and TRBJ1-2, with 11 bases identical to TRBD1. CDR3 length: 16 amino acids. CDR1 is SGHDT and CDR2 is YYEEEE in the germline V gene. V shed 1 base and J 5 bases; nucleotides not matched to a gene: 7. CDR3 DNA: TGTGCCAGCAGCTTGTTCGGACAGGGGGCGAGATATGGCTACACCTTC. Translation gives CASSLFGQGARYGYTF.

The V call is TRBV10-3, the J call TRBJ2-7; TRBD2 might be the D (7 bases). The germline V and J ends were trimmed by 0 bases and 4 bases, with 10 bases remaining between them. CDR1 and CDR2 (germline): ENHRY, SYGVKD. This CDR3 comprises 14 residues. In nucleotides, the CDR3 is TGTGCCATCAGTGAGTCGGGGGGGCCTTACGAGCAGTACTTC. This sequence encodes CAISESGGPYEQYF.

This clone has just a few counts. V usage is TRBV27 and J usage is TRBJ2-2, with a weak D call TRBD2 (6 bases). V was trimmed by 4 bases and J by 6 bases, leaving 24 bases between them. Germline CDR1 reads MNHEY; CDR2 reads SMNVEV (reference sequence). This CDR3 comprises 18 residues. The CDR3: CASSSAPPGDPYSGELFF. The CDR3 nucleotides are TGTGCCAGCAGTTCCGCCCCCCCGGGAGACCCGTACTCCGGGGAGCTGTTTTTT.

V usage is TRBV6-6 and J usage is TRBJ1-1; the D gene is possibly TRBD1 (5 bases). This CDR3 has 12 residues. V shed 6 bases and J shed 4 bases, with 9 bases lying between them. Germline V CDR1 and CDR2: MNHNY, SVGAGI (reference sequence). The CDR3 DNA reads as TGTGCCAGCAGCCAGGGTCGCACTGAAGCTTTCTTT. Its translation: CASSQGRTEAFF.

The table lists this clone with a count of one. The J gene is TRBJ2-7, the V gene TRBV6-5; D is uncertain. Germline V gives CDR1 MNHEY, CDR2 SVGAGI. This CDR3 comprises 15 residues. Between the trimmed V and J ends, which lost 0 bases and 5 bases, there was a span of 14 bases. The CDR3: CASSYSGLNPNEQYF. As DNA, the CDR3 is TGTGCCAGCAGTTACTCTGGTCTAAACCCCAACGAGCAGTACTTC.

This chain connects TRBV12-5 to TRBJ1-5, with D perhaps TRBD1 (6 bases). V gave up 2 bases and J gave up 4 bases, with 9 bases separating them. Germline lookup yields CDR1 LGHNT and CDR2 FRNRAP. This CDR3 comprises 14 residues. The CDR3 loop reads CASGLTQGNQPQHF. Here the CDR3 DNA reads TGTGCTAGTGGTTTGACACAGGGAAATCAGCCCCAGCATTTT.

The rearrangement uses TRBV6-1 and TRBJ1-2; D is unclear. Between the trimmed V and J ends, which lost 1 base and 4 bases, there was a span of 10 bases. Per the germline V gene, CDR1 is MNHNS and CDR2 is SASEGT. This CDR3 contains 14 residues. The CDR3 DNA follows: TGTGCCAGCAGTGAAGGACACGACCGCTATGGCTACACCTTC. As protein: CASSEGHDRYGYTF.

The chain has TRBV7-9 and TRBJ2-5; D may be TRBD2 (5 bases). Germline CDR1 is SEHNR and CDR2 is FQNEAQ (reference sequence). Between the trimmed V and J ends, which lost 5 bases and 4 bases, there was a span of 11 bases. This CDR3 is 13 amino acids long. The CDR3 DNA reads as TGTGCCAGCAGCCGGCGGGCCGGAGAGACCCAGTACTTC. This sequence encodes CASSRRAGETQYF.

The chain uses TRBV10-3 and TRBJ2-3; 9 bases are a match to TRBD2. The CDR3 length is 17 residues. V lost 3 bases, J lost 0 bases, and 7 bases stayed unmatched. Looked up from germline, CDR1 is ENHRY and CDR2 is SYGVKD. In DNA, the CDR3 is TGTGCCATCAGTGACACAAGCGGGGGGCCGAGCACAGATACGCAGTATTTT. Translated, it gives CAISDTSGGPSTDTQYF.

This sequence joins TRBV28 and TRBJ2-1; TRBD1 matches at 10 bases. CDR3 size: 17 residues. J lost 1 base, V lost 7 bases, and 10 bases had no gene match. The germline V gene has CDR1 MDHEN and CDR2 SYDVKM. The CDR3 sequence: CASMETGGDRSYNEQFF. The CDR3 region has the DNA TGTGCCAGCATGGAGACAGGGGGCGACCGATCCTACAATGAGCAGTTCTTC.